Presented here are 17 T cell receptor beta chains from one specimen sequenced in a study of blood T cell repertoires in COVID-19. TCRdb keeps only in-frame clones here, not all; method: immunoSEQ multiplex PCR. The sample contains approximately 250,000 clones, 85% to 95% of which appear only once. The specimen was PBMCs or T cells enriched from blood (not recorded which). These TCRs come from a man aged 40-49 years who had been exposed to COVID-19.

The chain uses TRBV4-3 and TRBJ2-3; 10 bases are shared with TRBD2. The CDR3 contains 18 residues. With 0 bases clipped from V and 7 bases from J, the junction kept 13 bases outside the gene matches. CDR1 is LGHNA, CDR2 YSLEER, per germline. CDR3 loop: CASSQDSAASGSRNTQYF. The CDR3 bases are TGCGCCAGCAGCCAAGATAGCGCGGCTAGCGGGAGTAGGAATACGCAGTATTTT.

The chain is built from TRBV19 and TRBJ1-1; D remains unclear. The CDR3 spans 13 residues. Trimming left V 8 bases short and J 0 bases short, with 10 bases between. Germline V gives CDR1 LNHDA, CDR2 SQIVND (reference sequence). CDR3 sequence reads: CASSRALNTEAFF. CDR3 in DNA: TGTGCCAGTTCCCGAGCCCTGAACACTGAAGCTTTCTTT.

The rearrangement links TRBV4-1 to TRBJ1-2; unclear D gene. CDR3 length: 15 residues. V was pared by 0 bases and J by 3 bases, with 11 bases between. CDR1 is MGHRA and CDR2 is YSYEKL in the germline V gene. The CDR3 DNA sequence: TGCGCCAGCAGCCAAGAAGGAGGGAGCTACTATGGCTACACCTTC. Translation gives CASSQEGGSYYGYTF.

The CDR3 loop is CSVTGVTGELFF. CDR3 coding DNA: TGCAGCGTTACAGGGGTCACCGGGGAGCTGTTTTTT. V and J are TRBV29-1 and TRBJ2-2, with 7 bases identical to TRBD1. This CDR3 comprises 12 residues. The J segment lost 4 bases and the V segment lost 5 bases, leaving 1 base of the junction unmatched. CDR1 and CDR2 (germline): SQVTM, ANQGSEA.

This sequence joins TRBV30 and TRBJ1-2, with a tentative D call TRBD1 (5 bases). V dropped 5 bases and J dropped 4 bases, with 14 bases sitting between them. CDR1 is GTSNPN, CDR2 SVGIG, per germline (reference sequence). There are 13 residues in the CDR3. In DNA, the CDR3 is TGTGCCTGGGGAGGGGTAGGGGTCTATGGCTACACCTTC. As protein: CAWGGVGVYGYTF.

This sequence joins TRBV2 and TRBJ2-3; D not resolved. CDR1 SNHLY and CDR2 FYNNEI come from the germline V gene. Trimming took 6 bases from V and 4 from J, leaving 14 bases between them. CDR3 length equals 14 residues. The CDR3 protein is CASRPAVVPDTQYF. The CDR3 nucleotides read TGTGCCAGCAGGCCGGCGGTAGTCCCAGATACGCAGTATTTT.

The V gene is TRBV6-5, the J gene TRBJ2-1; D might be TRBD1 (5 bases). This CDR3 has 12 residues. V dropped 2 bases and J dropped 7 bases, with 6 bases sitting between them. Germline assignment: CDR1 MNHEY and CDR2 SVGAGI. The CDR3 is CASSYRGNEQFF. CDR3 DNA sequence: TGTGCCAGCAGTTACAGGGGAAATGAGCAGTTCTTC.

The V and J genes are TRBV29-1 and TRBJ2-6; perhaps TRBD2 as D (6 bases). V was pared by 0 bases and J by 0 bases, with 9 bases between. The germline V gene encodes CDR1 SQVTM and CDR2 ANQGSEA. This CDR3 contains 16 residues. The DNA of the CDR3 is TGCAGCGTTGAAGAGGGGAGGAACTCTGGGGCCAACGTCCTGACTTTC. Translation: CSVEEGRNSGANVLTF.

The chain is built from TRBV6-5 and TRBJ1-2; no reliable D call. The CDR3 covers 14 residues. The germline V gene has CDR1 MNHEY and CDR2 SVGAGI. V was cut by 8 bases and J by 4 bases, with 17 bases left in between. CDR3 sequence reads: CASAFRPTSYGYTF. The CDR3 nucleotides are TGTGCCAGCGCTTTTAGGCCGACTTCCTATGGCTACACCTTC.

This chain connects TRBV5-5 to TRBJ2-7; 10 nucleotides align to TRBD1. CDR3 length: 15 residues. V lost 3 bases and J lost 7; bases outside the gene matches: 10. In germline, CDR1 is SGHKS, CDR2 YYEKEE (reference sequence). CDR3 sequence reads: CASSSTGTGVKEQYF. The DNA for the CDR3 is TGTGCCAGCAGCTCCACCGGGACAGGGGTAAAAGAGCAGTACTTC.

Concerning this clone itself: Other DNA sequences of this sample code for an identical CDR3. The rearrangement links TRBV19 to TRBJ1-1; D uncertain. V lost 1 base and J lost 1, with 4 bases in between. CDR1 and CDR2 from the germline V gene are LNHDA and SQIVND (reference sequence). This CDR3 has 13 amino acids. Here the CDR3 reads CASSIGANTEAFF. CDR3 DNA sequence: TGTGCCAGTAGTATAGGCGCGAACACTGAAGCTTTCTTT. The whole variable domain, remainder taken from reference TRBV19 and TRBJ1-1, is DGGITQSPKYLFRKEGQNVTLSCEQNLNHDAMYWYRQDPGQGLRLIYYSQIVNDFQKGDIAEGYSVSREKKESFPLTVTSAQKNPTAFYLCASSIGANTEAFFGQGTRLTVV.

The chain couples TRBV7-2 to TRBJ2-3; D ambiguous. From germline, CDR1 is SGHTA and CDR2 FQGNSA. Between the trimmed V and J ends, which lost 1 base and 2 bases, there was a span of 10 bases. This CDR3 is 15 amino acids long. CDR3 sequence reads: CASSLGYGSTDTQYF. In DNA form, the CDR3 reads TGTGCCAGCAGCTTAGGTTACGGGTCCACAGATACGCAGTATTTT.

The chain combines TRBV5-1 with TRBJ1-1; 8 nucleotides line up with TRBD1. Per the germline V gene, CDR1 is SGHRS and CDR2 is YFSETQ. J gave up 10 bases and V 5 bases, and 7 bases lay outside the gene matches. The CDR3 sequence is 12 residues long. The CDR3 protein is CASRPDRGAAFF. The CDR3 DNA reads as TGCGCCAGCAGACCAGACAGGGGTGCAGCTTTCTTT.

The J gene is TRBJ2-7, the V gene TRBV4-2, with 11 bases identical to TRBD1. This CDR3 is built from 18 residues. Germline-derived CDR1 and CDR2 are LGHNA and YNFKEQ. V trimming: 4 bases; J trimming: 7 bases; junction bases outside the gene matches: 18. Here the CDR3 reads CASSRGTGGRLSEEEQYF. The DNA for the CDR3 is TGTGCCAGCAGCCGAGGGACAGGGGGGCGACTCTCCGAAGAAGAGCAGTACTTC.

J is TRBJ1-2 and V is TRBV28; 9 nucleotides line up with TRBD1. The J segment lost 4 bases and the V segment lost 7 bases, leaving 7 bases of the junction unmatched. The CDR3 is 14 amino acids. Germline V gene data show CDR1 as MDHEN and CDR2 as SYDVKM. In nucleotides, the CDR3 is TGTGCCAGCACCACGGGACAGGGACTCTATGGCTACACCTTC. Encoded protein: CASTTGQGLYGYTF.

The chain combines TRBV6-2 or TRBV6-3 with TRBJ2-7, with TRBD1 matching over 9 bases. CDR1 MNHEY and CDR2 SVGEGT come from the germline V gene. CDR3 length equals 14 residues. V shed 2 bases and J 6 bases; nucleotides not matched to a gene: 5. The CDR3 coding sequence is TGTGCCAGCAGTTACGGACAGGGGCGCATCGAGCAGTACTTC. This encodes CASSYGQGRIEQYF.

The V call is TRBV27, the J call TRBJ1-6; no firm D call. The V and J ends lost 5 bases and 7 bases respectively, with 3 bases between them. The CDR3 is 11 amino acids. Germline CDR1 is MNHEY and CDR2 is SMNVEV (reference sequence). The CDR3 nucleotides are TGTGCCAGCAGTCAAAATTCACCCCTCCACTTT. As protein: CASSQNSPLHF.